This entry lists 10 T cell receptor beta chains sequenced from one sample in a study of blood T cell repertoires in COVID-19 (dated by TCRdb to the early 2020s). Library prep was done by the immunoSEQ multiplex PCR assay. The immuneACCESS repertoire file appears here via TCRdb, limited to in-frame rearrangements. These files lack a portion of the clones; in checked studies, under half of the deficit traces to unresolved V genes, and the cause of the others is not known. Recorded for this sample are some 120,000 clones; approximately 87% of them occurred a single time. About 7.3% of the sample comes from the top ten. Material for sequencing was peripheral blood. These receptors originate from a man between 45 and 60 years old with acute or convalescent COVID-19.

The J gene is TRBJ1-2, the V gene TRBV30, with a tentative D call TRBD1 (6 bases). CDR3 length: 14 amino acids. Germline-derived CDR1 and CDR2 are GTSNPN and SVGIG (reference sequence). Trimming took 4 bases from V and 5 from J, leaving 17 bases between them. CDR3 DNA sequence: TGTGCCTGGATCGGGGTCAGGGGAGGGTATGGCTACACCTTC. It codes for CAWIGVRGGYGYTF.

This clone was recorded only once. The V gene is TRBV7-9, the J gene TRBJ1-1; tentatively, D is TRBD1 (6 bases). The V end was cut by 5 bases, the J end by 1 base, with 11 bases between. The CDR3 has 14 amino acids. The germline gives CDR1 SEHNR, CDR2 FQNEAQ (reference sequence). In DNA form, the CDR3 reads TGTGCCAGCAGCAACGAAGGGGGGAACACTGAAGCTTTCTTT. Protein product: CASSNEGGNTEAFF.

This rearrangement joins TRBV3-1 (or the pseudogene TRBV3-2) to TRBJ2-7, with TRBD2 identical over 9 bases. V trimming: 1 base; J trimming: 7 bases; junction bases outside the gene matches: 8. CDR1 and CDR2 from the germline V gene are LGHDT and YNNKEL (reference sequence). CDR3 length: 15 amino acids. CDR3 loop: CASSQVRRGGGEQYF. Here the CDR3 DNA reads TGTGCCAGCAGCCAAGTACGGCGGGGGGGAGGGGAGCAGTACTTC.

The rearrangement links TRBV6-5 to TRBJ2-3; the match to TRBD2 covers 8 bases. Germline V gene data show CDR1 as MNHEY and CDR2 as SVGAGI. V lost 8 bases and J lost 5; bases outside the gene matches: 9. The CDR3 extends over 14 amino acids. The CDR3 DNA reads TGTGCCAGCGGAAGAGTAGCGGGGATAGATACGCAGTATTTT. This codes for CASGRVAGIDTQYF.

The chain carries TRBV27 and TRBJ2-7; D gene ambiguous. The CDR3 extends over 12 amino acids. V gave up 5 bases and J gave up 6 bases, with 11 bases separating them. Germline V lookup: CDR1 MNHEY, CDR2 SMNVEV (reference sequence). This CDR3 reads CASSAHRGEQYF. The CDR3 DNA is TGTGCCAGCAGTGCGCATCGCGGCGAGCAGTACTTC.

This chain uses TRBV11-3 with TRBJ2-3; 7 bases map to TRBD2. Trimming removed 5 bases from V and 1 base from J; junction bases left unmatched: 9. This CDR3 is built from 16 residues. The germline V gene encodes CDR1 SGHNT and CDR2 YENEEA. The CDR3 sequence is CASSPSRGGGTDTQYF. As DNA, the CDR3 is TGTGCCAGCAGCCCATCGCGCGGGGGAGGCACAGATACGCAGTATTTT.

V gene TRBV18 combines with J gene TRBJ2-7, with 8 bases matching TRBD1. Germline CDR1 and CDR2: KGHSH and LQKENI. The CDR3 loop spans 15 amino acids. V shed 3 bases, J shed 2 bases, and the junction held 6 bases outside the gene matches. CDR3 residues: CASSPRDRFPYEQYF. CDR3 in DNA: TGTGCCAGCTCACCCCGGGACAGGTTTCCCTACGAGCAGTACTTC. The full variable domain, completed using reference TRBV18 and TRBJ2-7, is NAGVMQNPRHLVRRRGQEARLRCSPMKGHSHVYWYRQLPEEGLKFMVYLQKENIIDESGMPKERFSAEFPKEGPSILRIQQVVRGDSAAYFCASSPRDRFPYEQYFGPGTRLTVT.

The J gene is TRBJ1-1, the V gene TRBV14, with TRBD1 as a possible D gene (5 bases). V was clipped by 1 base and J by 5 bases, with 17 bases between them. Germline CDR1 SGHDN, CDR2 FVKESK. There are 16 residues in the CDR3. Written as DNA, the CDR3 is TGTGCCAGCAGCCAAGGATCCGGGGGAATCGGGACTGAAGCTTTCTTT. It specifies CASSQGSGGIGTEAFF.

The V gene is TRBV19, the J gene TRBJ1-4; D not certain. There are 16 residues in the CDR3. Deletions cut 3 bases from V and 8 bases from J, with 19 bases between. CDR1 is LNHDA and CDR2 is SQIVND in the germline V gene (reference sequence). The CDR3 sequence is CASSIRRQVFEEKLFF. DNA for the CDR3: TGTGCCAGTAGTATTAGGAGGCAAGTCTTCGAGGAAAAACTGTTTTTT. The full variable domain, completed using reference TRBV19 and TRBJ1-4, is DGGITQSPKYLFRKEGQNVTLSCEQNLNHDAMYWYRQDPGQGLRLIYYSQIVNDFQKGDIAEGYSVSREKKESFPLTVTSAQKNPTAFYLCASSIRRQVFEEKLFFGSGTQLSVL.

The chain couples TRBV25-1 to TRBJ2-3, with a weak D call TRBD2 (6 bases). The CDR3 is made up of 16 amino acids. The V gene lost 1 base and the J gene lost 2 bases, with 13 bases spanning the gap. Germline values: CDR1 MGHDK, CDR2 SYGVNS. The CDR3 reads CASSESVAGNTDTQYF. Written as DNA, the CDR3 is TGTGCCAGCAGTGAATCGGTGGCGGGAAACACAGATACGCAGTATTTT.